This note documents a single T cell receptor (beta chain) sequence. The record originates from a study of blood T cell repertoires in COVID-19. Turning to the study itself: The origin of the acute and convalescent COVID-19 samples was the United States, Italy and Spain.

Original data processing: Estimation of nucleated cell counts relied on the amplification of reference gene primers. Clones were sequenced by immunoSEQ multiplex PCR, and TCRdb holds only the in-frame ones, with some missing. The DNA gave D and trimming, while V, J and clone size come from that table. The sample has around 200,000 clones, over 70% seen once; the top ten hold 8.6%. The germline V gene has CDR1 MDHEN and CDR2 SYDVKM. The CDR3 contains 15 residues. Trimming took off 5 bases at V and 0 bases at J, with 13 bases between the two ends. Sequencing was carried out using peripheral blood. This receptor was obtained from a man between 40 and 49 years old with active or convalescent COVID-19. The gene calls are TRBV28 and TRBJ1-1, with a possible D match to TRBD1 (6 bases). CDR3: CASSPYTGMNTEAFF. CDR3 in DNA: TGTGCCAGCAGTCCCTATACAGGGATGAACACTGAAGCTTTCTTT.